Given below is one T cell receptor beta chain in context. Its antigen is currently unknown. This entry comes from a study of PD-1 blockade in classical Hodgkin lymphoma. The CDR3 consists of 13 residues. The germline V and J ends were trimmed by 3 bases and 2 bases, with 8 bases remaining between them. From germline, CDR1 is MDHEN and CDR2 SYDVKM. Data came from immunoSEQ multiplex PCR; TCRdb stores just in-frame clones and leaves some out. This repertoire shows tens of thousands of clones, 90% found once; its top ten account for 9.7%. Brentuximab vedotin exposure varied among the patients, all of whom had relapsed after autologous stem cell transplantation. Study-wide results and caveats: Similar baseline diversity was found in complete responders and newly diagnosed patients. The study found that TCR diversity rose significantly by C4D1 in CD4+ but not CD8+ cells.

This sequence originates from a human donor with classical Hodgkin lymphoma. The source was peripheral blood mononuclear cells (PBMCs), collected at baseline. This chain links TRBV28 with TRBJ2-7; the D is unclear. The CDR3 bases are TGTGCCAGCAGTTTCGGCATAGCCTACGAGCAGTACTTC. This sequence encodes CASSFGIAYEQYF.